One sample yielded the 22 T cell receptor beta chains listed below, sequenced in a study of tumor-infiltrating lymphocytes in localized non-small cell lung cancer (dated by TCRdb to about 2021). Library preparation used the immunoSEQ multiplex PCR assay. TCRdb carries this immuneACCESS record with in-frame sequences only. Its versions omit some clonotypes, under half of them owing to an unresolved V gene in the studies checked, with the rest unexplained. The sample includes 15,000 to 20,000 clones, with approximately 70% observed a single time. The ten largest make up approximately 4% of the sample. Sequencing was done on a sample of lung tumor tissue. The receptors were sampled from a human donor with non-small cell lung cancer.

The rearrangement links TRBV13 to TRBJ2-7, with unresolved D. V was shortened by 5 bases and J by 6 bases, with 11 bases between the two germline ends. Per germline, CDR1 PRHDT and CDR2 FYEKMQ (reference sequence). The CDR3 totals 12 residues. CDR3: CASSRMGSEQYF. DNA for the CDR3: TGTGCCAGCAGCCGAATGGGAAGCGAGCAGTACTTC.

This clone was counted between two and nine times. The rearrangement links TRBV18 to TRBJ1-4; possibly TRBD1 for D (5 bases). The CDR3 spans 13 residues. CDR1 and CDR2 from the germline V gene are KGHSH and LQKENI. Trimming removed 2 bases from V and 8 bases from J, with 9 bases in between. The CDR3 spells CASSPGAREKLFF. CDR3 in DNA: TGTGCCAGCTCACCAGGGGCGAGAGAAAAACTGTTTTTT.

The gene calls are TRBV13 and TRBJ2-1, with 9 bases fitting TRBD1. In germline, CDR1 is PRHDT, CDR2 FYEKMQ (reference sequence). V was clipped by 6 bases and J by 6 bases; unmatched bases: 6. The CDR3 runs 14 residues. CDR3 sequence (DNA): TGTGCCAGCAGGCCCGGGGACAGGGTCAATGAGCAGTTCTTC. It codes for CASRPGDRVNEQFF. The variable domain in full, completed from reference TRBV13 and TRBJ2-1, reads AAGVIQSPRHLIKEKRETATLKCYPIPRHDTVYWYQQGPGQDPQFLISFYEKMQSDKGSIPDRFSAQQFSDYHSELNMSSLELGDSALYFCASRPGDRVNEQFFGPGTRLTVL.

In its sample, this clone was seen once. J is TRBJ2-7 and V is TRBV4-1; a possible D gene is TRBD2 (5 bases). The CDR3 has 13 amino acids. Per the germline V gene, CDR1 is MGHRA and CDR2 is YSYEKL. The V end lost 4 bases, the J end lost 3 bases, and 10 bases lay between the germline ends. This CDR3 reads CASSLVTSYEQYF. The CDR3 DNA reads TGCGCCAGCAGCCTCGTCACTAGCTACGAGCAGTACTTC.

The genes are TRBV19 and TRBJ1-5; D gene ambiguous. The germline V gene has CDR1 LNHDA and CDR2 SQIVND (reference sequence). V was trimmed by 8 bases and J by 1 base, leaving 15 bases between them. The CDR3 is 15 residues long. The DNA of the CDR3 is TGTGCCAGTGCCCGGGGTGGTAGGAGCAATCAGCCCCAGCATTTT. Protein: CASARGGRSNQPQHF.

Judged by abundance, this clone is medium-sized. The CDR3 loop is CAWSGGRADEQFF. DNA for the CDR3: TGTGCCTGGAGTGGCGGGAGGGCCGATGAGCAGTTCTTC. The gene calls are TRBV30 and TRBJ2-1; TRBD2 aligns across 9 bases. CDR1 and CDR2 (germline): GTSNPN, SVGIG (reference sequence). J gave up 8 bases and V 1 base, and 3 bases lay outside the gene matches. CDR3 length: 13 residues.

The J gene is TRBJ2-5, the V gene TRBV30; D tentatively fits TRBD1 or TRBD2 (5 bases each). Germline V CDR1 and CDR2: GTSNPN, SVGIG (reference sequence). The V gene lost 2 bases and the J gene lost 7 bases, with 11 bases spanning the gap. This CDR3 has 12 residues. DNA of the CDR3: TGTGCCTGGAGTAGAGGGCAGGGGACCCAGTACTTC. This sequence encodes CAWSRGQGTQYF.

The chain carries TRBV4-2 and TRBJ1-6; 7 bases agree with TRBD1. The J segment lost 8 bases and the V segment lost 4 bases, leaving 8 bases of the junction unmatched. Germline V gene lookup returns CDR1 LGHNA and CDR2 YNFKEQ. The CDR3 has 15 amino acids. The CDR3 DNA reads TGTGCCAGCAGCCTGCGGGAGGGGGCTGATTCACCCCTCCACTTT. Its protein is CASSLREGADSPLHF.

Worth noting for this clone: A read error may produce the germline difference seen at one junction end. The chain links TRBV19 to TRBJ1-1; D is perhaps TRBD1 (6 bases). Germline lookup yields CDR1 LNHDA and CDR2 SQIVND (reference sequence). This CDR3 comprises 13 residues. The CDR3, as DNA: TGTGCCTGTAGCGGGACAACGGGCACTGAAGCTTTCTTT. Its translation is CACSGTTGTEAFF.

The CDR3 region is CASSLEGSGRSRTDTQYF. The CDR3 region has the DNA TGTGCCAGCAGCTTAGAAGGGAGCGGGAGATCAAGGACAGATACGCAGTATTTT. The chain links TRBV11-2 to TRBJ2-3; 8 bases align to TRBD2. CDR3 length: 18 amino acids. V lost 0 bases, J lost 3 bases, and 11 bases stayed unmatched. CDR1 is SGHAT, CDR2 FQNNGV, per germline.

V gene TRBV11-2 combines with J gene TRBJ1-6; D possibly corresponds to TRBD1 (5 bases). V shed 5 bases and J shed 7 bases, with 15 bases lying between them. CDR1 and CDR2 (germline): SGHAT, FQNNGV. The CDR3 has 15 residues. DNA of the CDR3: TGTGCCAGCAGCCAAGGAGGACAACCAAATTCACCCCTCCACTTT. Protein: CASSQGGQPNSPLHF.

This chain connects TRBV7-9 to TRBJ2-3, with 11 bases lining up with TRBD2. Germline V CDR1 and CDR2: SEHNR, FQNEAQ (reference sequence). Trimming removed 8 bases from V and 4 bases from J; junction bases left unmatched: 11. This CDR3 has 16 residues. This chain's CDR3 is CASFPLLAGVSDTQYF. CDR3 coding DNA: TGTGCCAGCTTTCCACTACTAGCGGGAGTTTCAGATACGCAGTATTTT.

This chain connects TRBV7-9 to TRBJ2-5; 7 bases fit TRBD2. Matching the DNA end better, TRBJ2-7 makes the J call doubtful. The CDR3 loop spans 14 amino acids. Germline values: CDR1 SEHNR, CDR2 FQNEAQ (reference sequence). DNA for the CDR3: TGTGCCAGCAGCTTAGTGGCGGGAGAGTACGAGCAGTACTTC. This translates into CASSLVAGEYEQYF.

This sequence joins TRBV11-2 and TRBJ2-1, with 10 bases identical to TRBD2. J lost 4 bases, V lost 2 bases, and 2 bases had no gene match. The CDR3 contains 15 residues. The V gene's germline CDR1 is SGHAT and CDR2 FQNNGV. The CDR3 spells CASSLTSGDYNEQFF. The CDR3 coding sequence is TGTGCCAGCAGCTTAACTAGCGGGGATTACAATGAGCAGTTCTTC.

The V and J genes are TRBV9 and TRBJ2-1, with 7 bases matching TRBD2. Germline trimming cut 5 bases from V and 7 bases from J; bases unmatched to any gene: 12. The CDR3 is 15 residues long. Germline V gene data show CDR1 as SGDLS and CDR2 as YYNGEE. For the CDR3, the DNA is TGTGCCAGCAGTAGTCGGGGACTAATGAGGAATGAGCAGTTCTTC. Translated, it gives CASSSRGLMRNEQFF.

The chain uses TRBV27 and TRBJ2-7; D unresolved. The V end lost 5 bases, the J end lost 4 bases, and 12 bases lay between the germline ends. The CDR3 has 13 residues. Germline CDR1 MNHEY, CDR2 SMNVEV (reference sequence). The CDR3 region is CASSRYNGYEQYF. For the CDR3, the DNA is TGTGCCAGCAGTCGCTACAATGGGTACGAGCAGTACTTC.

The rearrangement uses TRBV6-5 and TRBJ1-5; D is ambiguous. The CDR3 length is 12 residues. The V end lost 8 bases, the J end lost 7 bases, and 12 bases lay between the germline ends. Germline CDR1 reads MNHEY; CDR2 reads SVGAGI. The CDR3 region has the DNA TGTGCCAGCGGAAGGGAAGGCCAGCCCCAGCATTTT. Protein product: CASGREGQPQHF.

The gene calls are TRBV16 and TRBJ2-3; 8 positions agree with TRBD1. After removal of 4 bases from V and 2 bases from J, the junction contained 8 bases not matched to a gene. This CDR3 is built from 16 residues. From germline, CDR1 is KGHSY and CDR2 FQNENV. CDR3 in DNA: TGTGCCAGCAGCCGTACCGGGACAGGTTTCACAGATACGCAGTATTTT. Translation gives CASSRTGTGFTDTQYF.

In the case of this clone: This sample includes further DNA sequences coding for the same CDR3. V gene TRBV5-6 combines with J gene TRBJ1-4; 8 positions agree with TRBD1. J gave up 8 bases and V 3 bases, and 6 bases lay outside the gene matches. The CDR3 sequence is 14 residues long. In germline, CDR1 is SGHDT, CDR2 YYEEEE. CDR3 nucleotide sequence: TGTGCCAGCAGCTCTGACAGGGGTTTGGAAAAACTGTTTTTT. It translates to CASSSDRGLEKLFF.

The rearrangement joins TRBV11-2 to TRBJ1-3; tentatively, D is TRBD1 (5 bases). The CDR3 sequence is 17 residues long. V was trimmed by 3 bases and J by 0 bases, leaving 15 bases between them. Germline V gene sequence: CDR1 SGHAT, CDR2 FQNNGV. Here the CDR3 DNA reads TGTGCCAGCAGCTTCTGGGGGACGGCCAGCTCTGGAAACACCATATATTTT. It encodes CASSFWGTASSGNTIYF.

The chain recombines TRBV5-6 with TRBJ2-2, with 9 positions matching TRBD2. The germline gives CDR1 SGHDT, CDR2 YYEEEE. The CDR3 is 16 amino acids. The J segment lost 4 bases and the V segment lost 2 bases, leaving 6 bases of the junction unmatched. CDR3: CASSLSGTSTTGELFF. CDR3 in DNA: TGTGCCAGCAGCTTATCCGGGACTAGCACCACCGGGGAGCTGTTTTTT.

This clone showed up just a few times. The chain's CDR3 is CASSLVGRGNGYTF. CDR3 bases: TGTGCCAGCAGCTTAGTTGGCAGGGGAAATGGCTACACCTTC. V gene TRBV7-2 combines with J gene TRBJ1-2; perhaps TRBD1 as D (6 bases). The CDR3 spans 14 residues. Germline lookup yields CDR1 SGHTA and CDR2 FQGNSA. V lost 1 base and J lost 6, with 12 bases in between.